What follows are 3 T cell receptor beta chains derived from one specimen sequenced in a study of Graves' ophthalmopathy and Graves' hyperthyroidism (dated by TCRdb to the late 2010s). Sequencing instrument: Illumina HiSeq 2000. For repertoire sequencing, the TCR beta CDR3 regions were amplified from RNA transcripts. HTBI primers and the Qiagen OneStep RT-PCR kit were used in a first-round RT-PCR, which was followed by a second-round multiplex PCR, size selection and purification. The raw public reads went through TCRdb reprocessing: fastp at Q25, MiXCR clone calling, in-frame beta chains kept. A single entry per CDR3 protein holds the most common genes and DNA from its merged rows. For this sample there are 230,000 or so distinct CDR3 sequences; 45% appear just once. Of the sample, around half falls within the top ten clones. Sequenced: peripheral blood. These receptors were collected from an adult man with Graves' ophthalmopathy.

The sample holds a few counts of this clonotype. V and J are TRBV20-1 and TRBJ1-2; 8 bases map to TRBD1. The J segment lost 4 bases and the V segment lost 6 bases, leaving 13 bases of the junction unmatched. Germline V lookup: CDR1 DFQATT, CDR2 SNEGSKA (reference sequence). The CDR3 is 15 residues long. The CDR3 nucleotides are TGCAGTGCGCCGACGGGACAGGCAGGGGGCTATGGCTACACCTTC. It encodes CSAPTGQAGGYGYTF.

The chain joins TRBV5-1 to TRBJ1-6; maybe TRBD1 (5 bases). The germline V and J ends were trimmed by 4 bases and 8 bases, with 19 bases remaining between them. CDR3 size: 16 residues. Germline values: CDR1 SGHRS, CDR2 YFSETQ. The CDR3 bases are TGCGCCAGCAGCACGACCACCGGGGCGGGTCATTCACCCCTCCACTTT. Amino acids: CASSTTTGAGHSPLHF.

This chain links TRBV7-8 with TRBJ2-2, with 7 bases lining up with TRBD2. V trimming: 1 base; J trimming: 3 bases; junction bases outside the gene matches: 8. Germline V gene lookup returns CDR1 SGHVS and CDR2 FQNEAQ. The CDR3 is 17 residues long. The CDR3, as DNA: TGTGCCAGCAGCTTAGTGGCGTGGGGGAGGGACACCGGGGAGCTGTTTTTT. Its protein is CASSLVAWGRDTGELFF.